Following are 25 T cell receptor beta chains from one sample sequenced in a study of T cells after yellow fever vaccination. TCRdb reanalysed the 5' RACE reads using MiXCR and keeps one entry per CDR3 protein. This sample has 350,000 to 450,000 distinct CDR3 sequences, with under 20% found just once. This specimen was PBMCs, taken before the yellow fever booster vaccination. These receptors came from a man between 18 and 35 years old who received the YFV17D yellow fever vaccine.

In this sample, this clonotype turned up a few times. V usage is TRBV12-3 or TRBV12-4 and J usage is TRBJ2-1; a possible D gene is TRBD2 (5 bases). V lost 6 bases to trimming and J lost 3 bases, with 12 bases between them. This CDR3 has 14 amino acids. The CDR3 protein is CASRLGFFYNEQFF. The CDR3 DNA follows: TGTGCCAGCAGACTAGGCTTTTTCTACAATGAGCAGTTCTTC.

The chain couples TRBV7-6 to TRBJ2-3, with D uncertain. Germline V gene lookup returns CDR1 SGHVS and CDR2 FNYEAQ. The CDR3 is 14 amino acids. V lost 3 bases and J 2 bases, leaving 9 bases between the germline ends. CDR3 sequence (DNA): TGTGCCAGCAGCTTGATCGGTTACACAGATACGCAGTATTTT. It specifies CASSLIGYTDTQYF.

There are a few counts of this clonotype. The chain uses TRBV6-5 and TRBJ2-7; D unresolved. This CDR3 spans 13 amino acids. CDR1 is MNHEY, CDR2 SVGAGI, per germline. With 4 bases removed from V and 3 bases from J, the gap between germline ends came to 10 bases. CDR3 nucleotides: TGTGCCAGCAGTTTCCTATTGGGCTACGAGCAGTACTTC. It codes for CASSFLLGYEQYF.

V is TRBV5-6 and J is TRBJ2-3; no clear D gene. The CDR3 consists of 15 residues. The V gene's germline CDR1 is SGHDT and CDR2 YYEEEE. V lost 3 bases and J lost 2, with 13 bases in between. CDR3: CASSSLESDTDTQYF. CDR3 in DNA: TGTGCCAGCAGCTCCTTGGAATCTGACACAGATACGCAGTATTTT.

The V call is TRBV6-5, the J call TRBJ2-7; D uncertain. Trimming removed 4 bases at V and 2 bases at J, with 9 bases between. The CDR3 runs 13 residues. Germline CDR1 and CDR2: MNHEY and SVGAGI. In nucleotides, the CDR3 is TGTGCCAGCAGTTTAAACTATCCCTACGAGCAGTACTTC. It specifies CASSLNYPYEQYF.

This rearrangement joins TRBV9 to TRBJ2-5; D possibly corresponds to TRBD2 (5 bases). CDR3 length equals 15 residues. Germline V gives CDR1 SGDLS, CDR2 YYNGEE. V was cut by 2 bases and J by 5 bases, with 16 bases left in between. DNA of the CDR3: TGTGCCAGCAGCGTTGGGGTCCGGGGTTTCGAGACCCAGTACTTC. Translated, it gives CASSVGVRGFETQYF.

The chain couples TRBV24-1 to TRBJ2-1; the match to TRBD2 covers 16 bases. The CDR3 totals 19 residues. In germline, CDR1 is KGHDR, CDR2 SFDVKD. V shed 1 base, J shed 5 bases, and the junction held 7 bases outside the gene matches. The CDR3 nucleotides are TGTGCCACCAGTGATTTAGGGACTAGCGGGGGGGCCGTGAACAATGAGCAGTTCTTC. Its translation: CATSDLGTSGGAVNNEQFF.

V usage is TRBV6-2 or TRBV6-3 and J usage is TRBJ1-1, with unresolved D. The V gene lost 1 base and the J gene lost 1 base, with 10 bases spanning the gap. The CDR3 has 15 residues. In germline, CDR1 is MNHEY, CDR2 SVGEGT. The CDR3 nucleotides read TGTGCCAGCAGTTACTACGCGAGGGAGAACACTGAAGCTTTCTTT. Translation: CASSYYARENTEAFF.

The rearrangement links TRBV6-2 or TRBV6-3 to TRBJ2-5; 8 bases are a match to TRBD2. Germline V gives CDR1 MNHEY, CDR2 SVGEGT. The CDR3 spans 18 residues. V gave up 6 bases and J gave up 2 bases; unmatched junction bases: 17. The CDR3 region has the DNA TGTGCCAGCAGCCCCCCGGGGGGGCCTCCTCCCCTGCAAGAGACCCAGTACTTC. It translates to CASSPPGGPPPLQETQYF.

This clonotype was observed a handful of times. The chain couples TRBV19 to TRBJ1-5; TRBD1 matches at 12 bases. V shed 7 bases and J 9 bases; nucleotides not matched to a gene: 10. Looked up from germline, CDR1 is LNHDA and CDR2 is SQIVND (reference sequence). CDR3 length equals 15 residues. The CDR3 DNA sequence: TGTGCCAGTACCTGGGGGACAGGGGGCGGGTGGCCCCAGCATTTT. This encodes CASTWGTGGGWPQHF.

This clonotype was seen more than once but under ten times. The chain couples TRBV7-9 to TRBJ2-1, with 8 bases identical to TRBD2. The junction had 13 bases not matched to a gene; V was cut back by 1 base and J by 8 bases. CDR1 and CDR2 (germline): SEHNR, FQNEAQ (reference sequence). The CDR3 is 17 residues long. The CDR3 reads CASSLGTSGGPTDEQFF. The CDR3 DNA reads as TGTGCCAGCAGCTTAGGTACTAGCGGAGGACCTACGGATGAGCAGTTCTTC.

This clonotype was detected many times. The V call is TRBV24-1, the J call TRBJ1-2, with D tentatively TRBD1 (5 bases). Trimming took 4 bases from V and 4 from J, leaving 9 bases between them. Germline V gene lookup returns CDR1 KGHDR and CDR2 SFDVKD. The CDR3 loop spans 13 amino acids. This CDR3 is CATSDGTGYGYTF. CDR3 nucleotides: TGTGCCACCAGTGACGGTACAGGCTATGGCTACACCTTC.

This clonotype appeared a few times. V usage is TRBV4-1 and J usage is TRBJ1-4, with D unresolved. Per the germline V gene, CDR1 is MGHRA and CDR2 is YSYEKL. V lost 6 bases, J lost 7 bases, and 12 bases lay in between. The CDR3 spans 13 residues. The CDR3 region has the DNA TGCGCCAGCAGTCTCGTAGCGGGTGAAAAACTGTTTTTT. Translating it yields CASSLVAGEKLFF.

The chain recombines TRBV27 with TRBJ2-5, with D tentatively TRBD1 or TRBD2 (5 bases each). Trimming took off 5 bases at V and 5 bases at J, with 18 bases between the two ends. This CDR3 is 15 amino acids long. Germline-derived CDR1 and CDR2 are MNHEY and SMNVEV (reference sequence). The chain's CDR3 is CASSEPQGRWETQYF. The CDR3 DNA is TGTGCCAGCAGTGAACCTCAGGGACGGTGGGAGACCCAGTACTTC.

This clonotype was picked up a small number of times. This sequence joins TRBV12-3 or TRBV12-4 and TRBJ1-5; weak D call: TRBD1 (6 bases). V was clipped by 3 bases and J by 7 bases, with 22 bases between them. The CDR3 contains 17 residues. CDR3 sequence: CASSFYPGAGEKQPQHF. CDR3 bases: TGTGCCAGCAGTTTTTACCCAGGTGCAGGGGAGAAACAGCCCCAGCATTTT.

For the CDR3, the DNA is TGTGCCAGCAGCCCCACCGGGACAGGGATGGACATTCAGTACTTC. It is translated as CASSPTGTGMDIQYF. V is TRBV5-6 and J is TRBJ2-4; 9 positions agree with TRBD1. In germline, CDR1 is SGHDT, CDR2 YYEEEE. Trimming took 4 bases from V and 8 from J; bases not matched to a gene: 10. The CDR3 sequence is 15 residues long.

This chain uses TRBV18 with TRBJ2-7; 8 bases fit TRBD2. The CDR3 length is 15 residues. Trimming at V came to 4 bases and at J to 0 bases, leaving 5 bases not matched to a gene. Germline assignment: CDR1 KGHSH and CDR2 LQKENI. This CDR3 is CASSQDLAGSYEQYV. CDR3 DNA sequence: TGTGCCAGCTCACAGGACCTAGCGGGCTCCTACGAGCAGTACGTC.

The rearrangement joins TRBV7-2 to TRBJ2-1, with a possible D match to TRBD2 (7 bases). This CDR3 has 16 residues. Germline V gene sequence: CDR1 SGHTA, CDR2 FQGNSA. V was trimmed by 2 bases and J by 6 bases, leaving 17 bases between them. The CDR3 DNA sequence: TGTGCCAGCAGCTTATTTTCGCGGGGGCTGCGCAATGAGCAGTTCTTC. It codes for CASSLFSRGLRNEQFF. The variable domain in full, completed from reference TRBV7-2 and TRBJ2-1, reads GAGVSQSPSNKVTEKGKDVELRCDPISGHTALYWYRQSLGQGLEFLIYFQGNSAPDKSGLPSDRFSAERTGGSVSTLTIQRTQQEDSAVYLCASSLFSRGLRNEQFFGPGTRLTVL.

This chain uses TRBV3-2 with TRBJ2-5; the tabulated D call, TRBD2, remains unverified against the DNA. TRBV3-2 is designated a pseudogene. The CDR3 sequence is 16 residues long. CDR3 in DNA: TGTGCCAGCATCTCTAGCGGGGTATGCTGGAGAGAGACCCAGTACTTC. This translates into CASISSGVCWRETQYF.

The rearrangement uses TRBV7-2 and TRBJ2-2, with D hard to call. From germline, CDR1 is SGHTA and CDR2 FQGNSA. The CDR3 length is 12 residues. V was pared by 2 bases and J by 7 bases, with 5 bases between. In nucleotides, the CDR3 is TGTGCCAGCAGCTTAACAAACGGGGAGCTGTTTTTT. It translates to CASSLTNGELFF. Full variable domain (remainder filled in from reference TRBV7-2 and TRBJ2-2): GAGVSQSPSNKVTEKGKDVELRCDPISGHTALYWYRQSLGQGLEFLIYFQGNSAPDKSGLPSDRFSAERTGGSVSTLTIQRTQQEDSAVYLCASSLTNGELFFGEGSRLTVL.

This chain uses TRBV10-3 with TRBJ1-2, with D possibly being TRBD1 (6 bases). This CDR3 contains 15 residues. The germline V gene encodes CDR1 ENHRY and CDR2 SYGVKD. V lost 0 bases, J lost 4 bases, and 12 bases lay in between. Written as DNA, the CDR3 is TGTGCCATCAGTGAGTCCGGGGGCGCGGGCTATGGCTACACCTTC. Protein product: CAISESGGAGYGYTF.

This chain joins TRBV7-9 and TRBJ2-7; 11 positions agree with TRBD2. Germline values: CDR1 SEHNR, CDR2 FQNEAQ (reference sequence). J lost 3 bases, V lost 4 bases, and 5 bases had no gene match. This CDR3 has 15 residues. Here the CDR3 reads CASSYGTSGVYEQYF. The CDR3 DNA follows: TGTGCCAGCAGCTATGGGACTAGCGGAGTCTACGAGCAGTACTTC.

The V call is TRBV7-2, the J call TRBJ2-7, with D possibly matching TRBD2 (7 bases). The length of the CDR3 is 11 residues. CDR1 is SGHTA and CDR2 is FQGNSA in the germline V gene. Trimming shortened V by 7 bases and J by 7 bases, and 11 bases separated the two germline ends. CDR3 DNA: TGTGCCAGCACGGGGGGCCTTGAGCAGTACTTC. This codes for CASTGGLEQYF.

This clonotype has a handful of counts. The chain recombines TRBV7-3 with TRBJ1-1; D not resolved. The germline gives CDR1 SGHTA, CDR2 FQGTGA. This CDR3 comprises 13 residues. V was trimmed by 2 bases and J by 1 base, leaving 5 bases between them. The CDR3 sequence: CASSLDANTEAFF. CDR3 nucleotide sequence: TGTGCCAGCAGCTTAGATGCGAACACTGAAGCTTTCTTT.

This chain joins TRBV15 and TRBJ2-3; tentatively, D is TRBD1 (5 bases). The V gene's germline CDR1 is LNHNV and CDR2 YYDKDF (reference sequence). Trimming shortened V by 1 base and J by 9 bases, and 14 bases separated the two germline ends. This CDR3 spans 14 amino acids. DNA of the CDR3: TGTGCCACCAGCAGAGGGCAGGGAAGGTTGACGCAGTATTTT. It encodes CATSRGQGRLTQYF. Using reference TRBV15 and TRBJ2-3 for the parts outside the CDR3, the full variable domain is DAMVIQNPRYQVTQFGKPVTLSCSQTLNHNVMYWYQQKSSQAPKLLFHYYDKDFNNEADTPDNFQSRRPNTSFCFLDIRSPGLGDTAMYLCATSRGQGRLTQYFGPGTRLTVL.